This entry is about one T cell receptor (beta chain). This sample is part of a study of blood T cell repertoires in COVID-19. On the study more broadly: Acute and convalescent COVID-19 specimens originated in the United States, Italy and Spain. PBMCs, B-cell-depleted T cells, or T cells provided the cDNA or gDNA that made up the material.

In the original processing: Quantification of nucleated cells was approximated via reference gene primer amplification. Here immunoSEQ multiplex PCR was the method, and the copy in TCRdb shows in-frame clones only, minus some. V and J calls and clone size are as listed in that table; D and trimming were resolved from the DNA. The sample lists some 280,000 clones; roughly 85% were seen once. The germline CDR1 and CDR2 sequences are SGHNT and YYREEE (reference sequence). The CDR3 totals 15 residues. V shed 4 bases and J shed 2 bases, with 14 bases lying between them. The source of this sequence is a woman between 25 and 40 years old with active or convalescent COVID-19. The sequencing sample was made of peripheral blood. This chain joins TRBV5-4 and TRBJ2-3; TRBD2 is a possible D gene (6 bases). For the CDR3, the DNA is TGTGCCAGCAGCGGCGCGGGACGCAACACAGATACGCAGTATTTT. Translated, it gives CASSGAGRNTDTQYF.